This T cell receptor beta chain was sequenced for a study of blood T cell repertoires in COVID-19. Clones were read by immunoSEQ multiplex PCR, and TCRdb kept only the in-frame ones, dropping some. The sample contains some 220,000 clones, about 84% of which appear only once. In germline, CDR1 is LNHDA, CDR2 SQIVND (reference sequence). J gave up 2 bases and V 6 bases, and 7 bases lay outside the gene matches. The CDR3 spans 15 residues. This chain links TRBV19 with TRBJ2-1, with 7 bases fitting TRBD2. This sequence was found in a human donor in a cohort sampled during active COVID-19. What was sequenced was peripheral blood. CDR3 residues: CASSDLAAAYNEQFF. In nucleotides, the CDR3 is TGTGCCAGTAGCGATCTAGCGGCAGCCTACAATGAGCAGTTCTTC.